The source of this T cell receptor (beta chain) is a study of beta chain features in type 1 diabetes. Expressed TCRB transcripts got sequenced, as all isolated RNA was reverse transcribed. The data were produced by immunoSEQ multiplex PCR, yet TCRdb's version contains in-frame clones alone and is incomplete. The sample shows roughly 25,000 clones, 60% to 75% of them seen only once. A CD45RO/CCR7/CD25/CD127/CD95/CD27 panel sorted naive, central memory, regulatory and stem cell-like memory CD4+ cells. CDR1 DFQATT and CDR2 SNEGSKA come from the germline V gene (reference sequence). The CDR3 spans 11 residues.

The sample consisted of Tregs from blood. The chain has TRBV20-1 and TRBJ2-3; D is unclear. The source is a woman between 35 and 50 years old in good health. The CDR3 is CSVPSTDTQYF. CDR3 bases: TGCAGCGTTCCTAGCACAGATACGCAGTATTTT.